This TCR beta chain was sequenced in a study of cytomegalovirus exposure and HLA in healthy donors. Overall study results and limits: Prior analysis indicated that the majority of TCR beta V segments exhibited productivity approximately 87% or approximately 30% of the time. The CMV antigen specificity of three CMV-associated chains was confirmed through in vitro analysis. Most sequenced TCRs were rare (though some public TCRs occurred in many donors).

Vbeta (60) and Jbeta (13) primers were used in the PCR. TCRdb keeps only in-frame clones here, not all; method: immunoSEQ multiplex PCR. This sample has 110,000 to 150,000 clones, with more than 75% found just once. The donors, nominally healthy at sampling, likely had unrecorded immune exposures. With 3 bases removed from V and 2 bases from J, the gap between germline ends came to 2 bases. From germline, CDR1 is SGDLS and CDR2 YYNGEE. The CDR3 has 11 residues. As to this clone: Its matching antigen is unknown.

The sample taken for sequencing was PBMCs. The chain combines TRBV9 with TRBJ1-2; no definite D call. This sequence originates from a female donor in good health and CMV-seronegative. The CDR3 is CASSANYGYTF. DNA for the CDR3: TGTGCCAGCAGCGCAAACTATGGCTACACCTTC.